This TCR beta chain originates from a study of T cell changes during pregnancy in multiple sclerosis. V gave up 0 bases and J gave up 5 bases, with 8 bases separating them. The CDR3 consists of 13 residues. Germline assignment: CDR1 SGHTA and CDR2 FQGNSA. The assay was immunoSEQ multiplex PCR, and TCRdb's table has in-frame clones only and misses some. The sample yields about 50,000 clones, approximately 90% seen once. The sample was CD4+ T cells from peripheral blood mononuclear cells, taken after pregnancy. This sequence joins TRBV7-2 and TRBJ2-7; D unclear. This sequence originates from a female donor with multiple sclerosis, enrolled in a pregnancy study. CDR3 DNA sequence: TGTGCCAGCAGCTTAGCGGGCAGGCACGAGCAGTACTTC. This translates into CASSLAGRHEQYF.